The 31 T cell receptor beta chains below all came from one sample that was sequenced in a study of blood T cells in healthy people across ages. Sample-barcoded 5' priming and a J-beta primer mix drove a second PCR of 7 to 11 cycles. TCRdb re-called the 5' RACE reads through MiXCR, storing one row per CDR3 protein. Of about 640,000 distinct CDR3 sequences in the sample, about 30% are singletons; the top ten hold approximately 15%. The sequenced material came from blood. Source of these receptors: a woman of 80 years or more in good health.

Many counts were recorded for this clonotype. This chain connects TRBV6-2 or TRBV6-3 to TRBJ2-1, with D perhaps TRBD2 (5 bases). Per germline, CDR1 MNHEY and CDR2 SVGEGT. V lost 1 base to trimming and J lost 4 bases, with 8 bases between them. The CDR3 length is 14 residues. The DNA for the CDR3 is TGTGCCAGCAGTTACTATGGACTTTACAATGAGCAGTTCTTC. Translation: CASSYYGLYNEQFF.

This clonotype came up many times. The genes are TRBV14 and TRBJ1-6; 8 nucleotides match TRBD1. The CDR3 contains 15 residues. The germline V gene has CDR1 SGHDN and CDR2 FVKESK. V lost 5 bases and J lost 10; bases outside the gene matches: 10. The chain's CDR3 is CASSARQGRGSPLHF. The CDR3 DNA reads as TGTGCCAGCAGCGCCCGACAGGGGCGGGGATCACCCCTCCACTTT.

This clonotype was counted at least ten times. This sequence joins TRBV6-2 or TRBV6-3 and TRBJ1-5; TRBD1 agrees at 8 bases. J lost 6 bases, V lost 6 bases, and 10 bases had no gene match. The CDR3 extends over 15 amino acids. The germline V gene has CDR1 MNHEY and CDR2 SVGEGT. The CDR3 nucleotides are TGTGCCAGCAGACTTGGACAGGGAGTTAGTCAGCCCCAGCATTTT. Encoded protein: CASRLGQGVSQPQHF.

V gene TRBV9 combines with J gene TRBJ2-5, with 12 bases identical to TRBD2. The germline V gene has CDR1 SGDLS and CDR2 YYNGEE. This CDR3 comprises 16 residues. The J segment lost 5 bases and the V segment lost 3 bases, leaving 8 bases of the junction unmatched. In DNA, the CDR3 is TGTGCCAGCAGCGCGGCCTCGACTAGCGGGGGTGAGACCCAGTACTTC. This translates into CASSAASTSGGETQYF.

This clonotype has only a few counts. A read error may explain this, as a much larger clone is one base away. The V call is TRBV7-2, the J call TRBJ2-1; no reliable D call. The J call may be wrong; the DNA end is better matched by TRBJ2-7. CDR1 is SGHTA and CDR2 is FQGNSA in the germline V gene. There are 15 residues in the CDR3. The CDR3 here is CASSLDPAEYNEQYF. CDR3 bases: TGTGCCAGCAGCTTAGATCCGGCCGAATACAATGAGCAGTACTTC.

Details on this clonotype: Given a much more abundant clone one base away, this may be a read error. This CDR3 reads CSASRQGASYNEQYF. CDR3 sequence (DNA): TGCAGTGCTAGCCGACAGGGGGCCTCCTACAATGAGCAGTACTTC. J is TRBJ2-1 and V is TRBV20-1; 10 bases fit TRBD1. The J call is doubtful: the DNA matches TRBJ2-7 better. Looked up from germline, CDR1 is DFQATT and CDR2 is SNEGSKA (reference sequence). This CDR3 is built from 15 residues.

This clonotype was recorded many times. The chain employs TRBV5-1 and TRBJ1-2; no reliable D call. Trimming took 2 bases from V and 3 from J, leaving 11 bases between them. Per the germline V gene, CDR1 is SGHRS and CDR2 is YFSETQ. This CDR3 has 14 residues. In nucleotides, the CDR3 is TGCGCCAGCAGCTTCGGCCAGGCGGACTATGGCTACACCTTC. This translates into CASSFGQADYGYTF.

This clonotype came up a few times. The V call is TRBV7-2, the J call TRBJ1-5; 7 bases are a match to TRBD1. V was clipped by 5 bases and J by 7 bases; unmatched bases: 11. CDR3 length: 15 amino acids. Germline loops: CDR1 SGHTA, CDR2 FQGNSA. The CDR3 loop reads CASSPMTGNNQPQHF. The CDR3 DNA follows: TGTGCCAGCAGCCCCATGACAGGGAATAACCAGCCCCAGCATTTT.

Of note for this clonotype: It may be a read error: a sequence one base away is much more abundant. This chain joins TRBV25-1 and TRBJ2-1; D not certain. The assigned J gene may be wrong: the sequence end matches TRBJ2-7 better. The CDR3 runs 13 residues. Per germline, CDR1 MGHDK and CDR2 SYGVNS. In nucleotides, the CDR3 is TGTGCCGGCAGTGTTGGAGCCACCAATGAGCAGTACTTC. This sequence encodes CAGSVGATNEQYF.

This clonotype was seen at least ten times. J is TRBJ1-2 and V is TRBV29-1; possible D gene TRBD1, 6 bases. CDR1 is SQVTM, CDR2 ANQGSEA, per germline. V lost 6 bases and J lost 4, with 12 bases in between. CDR3 length: 12 residues. CDR3: CSVATGVYGYTF. The DNA of the CDR3 is TGCAGCGTGGCGACAGGAGTCTATGGCTACACCTTC.

Worth noting for this clonotype: This could be a read error, since a much larger clone is one nucleotide away. The gene calls are TRBV10-3 and TRBJ2-1; D is ambiguous. Looked up from germline, CDR1 is ENHRY and CDR2 is SYGVKD. CDR3 length: 11 residues. CDR3 sequence: CVISEFNEQFF. In DNA form, the CDR3 reads TGTGTCATCAGTGAGTTTAATGAGCAGTTCTTC.

Ten or more counts support this clonotype. V is TRBV4-2 and J is TRBJ1-4; TRBD1 aligns across 10 bases. V dropped 2 bases and J dropped 10; count of bases not matched to a gene: 7. Germline-derived CDR1 and CDR2 are LGHNA and YNFKEQ. The length of the CDR3 is 15 residues. The CDR3 loop reads CASSQTGTGEGKLFF. In DNA form, the CDR3 reads TGTGCCAGCAGCCAAACCGGGACAGGGGAGGGAAAACTGTTTTTT.

The chain couples TRBV6-5 to TRBJ2-5; D possibly corresponds to TRBD1 (6 bases). CDR1 and CDR2 (germline): MNHEY, SVGAGI. The V end lost 6 bases, the J end lost 4 bases, and 15 bases lay between the germline ends. The CDR3 runs to 14 residues. In DNA form, the CDR3 reads TGTGCCAGCAGCGCGGACAGAAGTTCAGAGACCCAGTACTTC. Its protein product is CASSADRSSETQYF.

Turning to this clonotype: This may come from a read error, since a much larger clone is one base off. V gene TRBV24-1 combines with J gene TRBJ2-4; 9 bases align to TRBD1. The last part of the DNA fits TRBJ2-5 better; the J call may be wrong. Germline V lookup: CDR1 KGHDR, CDR2 SFDVKD. This CDR3 comprises 17 residues. The CDR3 sequence is CATSELIQGAGVETQYF. The CDR3 nucleotides read TGTGCCACCAGTGAGCTGATACAGGGGGCAGGGGTGGAGACCCAGTACTTC.

This sequence joins TRBV7-2 and TRBJ2-1, with 10 bases identical to TRBD2. Germline values: CDR1 SGHTA, CDR2 FQGNSA. The trim removed 5 bases at V and 8 bases at J, leaving 12 bases unmatched. The CDR3 consists of 16 residues. CDR3 nucleotides: TGTGCCAGCAGCCTTAGAGCAGCGGGGGGGCAGGATGAGCAGTTCTTC. Residues: CASSLRAAGGQDEQFF. Full variable domain (remainder filled in from reference TRBV7-2 and TRBJ2-1): GAGVSQSPSNKVTEKGKDVELRCDPISGHTALYWYRQSLGQGLEFLIYFQGNSAPDKSGLPSDRFSAERTGGSVSTLTIQRTQQEDSAVYLCASSLRAAGGQDEQFFGPGTRLTVL.

The chain uses TRBV24-1 and TRBJ2-5, with TRBD2 as a possible D gene (6 bases). V gave up 4 bases and J gave up 5 bases, with 16 bases separating them. The CDR3 is 15 residues long. Germline CDR1 is KGHDR and CDR2 is SFDVKD. CDR3 in DNA: TGTGCCACCAGTGACTACACTAAGGAGGGGGAGACCCAGTACTTC. This encodes CATSDYTKEGETQYF.

This chain uses TRBV7-9 with TRBJ2-5, with TRBD1 matching over 8 bases. The junction had 12 bases not matched to a gene; V was cut back by 5 bases and J by 4 bases. Germline V gene lookup returns CDR1 SEHNR and CDR2 FQNEAQ (reference sequence). The CDR3 has 16 residues. The CDR3 DNA reads TGTGCCAGCAGCGCCTACAGGGGGGACCTAGTAGAGACCCAGTACTTC. Translated, it gives CASSAYRGDLVETQYF.

This clonotype came up a few times. J is TRBJ1-6 and V is TRBV20-1; tentative D call: TRBD1 (5 bases). Germline lookup yields CDR1 DFQATT and CDR2 SNEGSKA (reference sequence). The CDR3 is made up of 13 amino acids. The V end lost 5 bases, the J end lost 9 bases, and 14 bases lay between the germline ends. The CDR3 DNA sequence: TGCAGTGCTTGGGACGGGCTGAGTTCACCCCTCCACTTT. It encodes CSAWDGLSSPLHF.

With regard to this clonotype: Possible read error: a much larger clone is one base away. The gene calls are TRBV20-1 and TRBJ2-1; no reliable D call. With the DNA end fitting TRBJ2-7 better, the J assignment may be wrong. The germline gives CDR1 DFQATT, CDR2 SNEGSKA (reference sequence). This CDR3 contains 14 residues. The CDR3 DNA reads TGCAGTGCTGTAGACGGAAGAACTTACAATGAGCAGTACTTC. As protein: CSAVDGRTYNEQYF.

Note on this clonotype: Just one base apart from a much larger clone, this may be a read error. The chain recombines TRBV5-1 with TRBJ2-5, with 11 positions matching TRBD2. This CDR3 has 17 residues. The trim removed 4 bases at V and 2 bases at J, leaving 10 bases unmatched. Looked up from germline, CDR1 is SGHRS and CDR2 is YFSETQ. DNA for the CDR3: TGCGCCAGCAGCCCGGAGGCACTAGCGGGGGCACAAGAGACCCAGTACTTC. Translating gives CASSPEALAGAQETQYF.

Many counts were recorded for this clonotype. The rearrangement joins TRBV6-1 to TRBJ2-3; D is undetermined. Trimming shortened V by 4 bases and J by 0 bases, and 17 bases separated the two germline ends. Germline values: CDR1 MNHNS, CDR2 SASEGT. The CDR3 loop spans 17 amino acids. The CDR3, as DNA: TGTGCCAGCAGTGGACGACCCCGTCAGGTTAGCACAGATACGCAGTATTTT. Protein: CASSGRPRQVSTDTQYF.

This clonotype was found many times. The J gene is TRBJ1-2, the V gene TRBV7-2; D gene ambiguous. This CDR3 region has 12 residues. Trimming cost V 5 bases and J 4 bases, with 8 bases left between them. The V gene's germline CDR1 is SGHTA and CDR2 FQGNSA. The CDR3 DNA follows: TGTGCCAGCAGCAAGCAGACCTATGGCTACACCTTC. Protein: CASSKQTYGYTF.

The genes are TRBV6-1 and TRBJ1-5; a weak D match, TRBD1 (5 bases). The CDR3 contains 15 residues. V gave up 7 bases and J gave up 9 bases, with 22 bases separating them. The germline gives CDR1 MNHNS, CDR2 SASEGT. The CDR3: CASTSGNQGMLPQHF. The CDR3 nucleotides are TGTGCCAGCACGAGTGGGAATCAGGGTATGCTGCCCCAGCATTTT.

This clonotype was counted between two and nine times. The V gene is TRBV18, the J gene TRBJ1-1; D is unresolved. The V end lost 5 bases, the J end lost 4 bases, and 5 bases lay between the germline ends. The CDR3 consists of 11 residues. The V gene's germline CDR1 is KGHSH and CDR2 LQKENI. This CDR3 reads CASSTSTEAFF. The CDR3 DNA is TGTGCCAGCTCAACTTCCACTGAAGCTTTCTTT.

This clonotype occurred many times. The chain links TRBV6-5 to TRBJ1-1; D remains unclear. Germline V CDR1 and CDR2: MNHEY, SVGAGI. The length of the CDR3 is 12 residues. V shed 0 bases and J shed 7 bases, with 6 bases lying between them. The CDR3 bases are TGTGCCAGCAGTTACTCGCGCGGTGAAGCTTTCTTT. It specifies CASSYSRGEAFF.

Points on this clonotype: This could be a read error, since a much larger clone is one nucleotide away. The chain employs TRBV2 and TRBJ2-4; D is ambiguous. The J call may be faulty, since TRBJ2-5 better matches the DNA end. Germline CDR1 SNHLY, CDR2 FYNNEI. There are 11 residues in the CDR3. CDR3 protein: CASRPGETQYF. The CDR3 nucleotides are TGTGCCAGCAGGCCGGGTGAGACCCAGTACTTC.

This clonotype was seen ten or more times. This chain connects TRBV7-2 to TRBJ1-2; TRBD1 aligns across 9 bases. The CDR3 has 15 amino acids. Trimming removed 5 bases from V and 4 bases from J; junction bases left unmatched: 8. The V gene's germline CDR1 is SGHTA and CDR2 FQGNSA. CDR3 sequence: CASSPGGTGRYGYTF. CDR3 sequence (DNA): TGTGCCAGCAGCCCGGGGGGGACAGGGCGCTATGGCTACACCTTC.

Notes on this clonotype: One junction end does not reproduce the germline sequence, and a read error may be involved. The CDR3 bases are TGCAGCGTTGAATCGAGGGCAACCAATGAAAAACTGTTTTTT. This gives the protein CSVESRATNEKLFF. The chain combines TRBV29-1 with TRBJ1-4; D is unclear. Germline CDR1 is SQVTM and CDR2 is ANQGSEA. The CDR3 covers 14 residues.

In regard to this clonotype: A much larger clone differs by one base, so this may be a read error. CDR3 bases: TGCGCCAGTAAGGGAGCCGTGGCAACTAATGAAAAACTGTTTTTT. Translation: CASKGAVATNEKLFF. The chain employs TRBV4-1 and TRBJ1-4; D unresolved. The V gene's germline CDR1 is MGHRA and CDR2 YSYEKL. CDR3 length equals 15 residues. V was cut by 9 bases and J by 0 bases, with 14 bases left in between.

This clonotype was picked up a small number of times. The chain couples TRBV5-1 to TRBJ2-7; weak D call: TRBD2 (6 bases). V lost 0 bases, J lost 2 bases, and 12 bases lay in between. CDR1 and CDR2 (germline): SGHRS, YFSETQ. The CDR3 is 15 amino acids. The CDR3 DNA follows: TGCGCCAGCAGCTTGGCCGGGAGTCACACCTACGAGCAGTACTTC. Translated: CASSLAGSHTYEQYF.

The chain has TRBV7-2 and TRBJ1-5, with unresolved D. V was trimmed by 5 bases and J by 6 bases, leaving 11 bases between them. The CDR3 runs 13 residues. Germline CDR1 SGHTA, CDR2 FQGNSA. CDR3 amino acids: CASSAHWAQPQHF. The CDR3 DNA reads as TGTGCCAGCAGCGCCCATTGGGCTCAGCCCCAGCATTTT. Using reference TRBV7-2 and TRBJ1-5 for the parts outside the CDR3, the full variable domain is GAGVSQSPSNKVTEKGKDVELRCDPISGHTALYWYRQSLGQGLEFLIYFQGNSAPDKSGLPSDRFSAERTGGSVSTLTIQRTQQEDSAVYLCASSAHWAQPQHFGDGTRLSIL.